The 27 T cell receptor beta chains presented below share a single source sample, sequenced in a study of shared clonotypes between healthy human individuals. Sequenced by immunoSEQ multiplex PCR; TCRdb stores in-frame clones only, minus some. The sample yields about 2.4 million clones, 90% to 95% seen once. The specimen was naive CD4+ T cells sorted from blood. The subset denotes: CD45RA+ positively selected. These receptor sequences come from a man in his late teens or twenties in good health.

The chain is built from TRBV7-2 and TRBJ2-1; TRBD2 aligns across 9 bases. The germline V gene has CDR1 SGHTA and CDR2 FQGNSA. This CDR3 contains 15 residues. J lost 6 bases, V lost 5 bases, and 8 bases had no gene match. The CDR3 reads CASSISGGSLNEQFF. CDR3 DNA sequence: TGTGCCAGCAGCATTAGCGGGGGTTCCCTCAATGAGCAGTTCTTC.

The V gene is TRBV19, the J gene TRBJ2-2; 9 bases are shared with TRBD1. CDR1 LNHDA and CDR2 SQIVND come from the germline V gene (reference sequence). CDR3 size: 15 residues. After removal of 3 bases from V and 8 bases from J, the junction contained 7 bases not matched to a gene. The CDR3 DNA sequence: TGTGCCAGTAGTATGGGGGACAGGGTCGATGGGGAGCTGTTTTTT. Residues: CASSMGDRVDGELFF. Based on the CDR3 plus reference TRBV19 and TRBJ2-2, the full variable domain is DGGITQSPKYLFRKEGQNVTLSCEQNLNHDAMYWYRQDPGQGLRLIYYSQIVNDFQKGDIAEGYSVSREKKESFPLTVTSAQKNPTAFYLCASSMGDRVDGELFFGEGSRLTVL.

A word on this clone: The sample carries other DNA sequences with the same CDR3. CDR3 residues: CASSRTVQETQYF. The CDR3 coding sequence is TGCGCCAGCAGTAGGACCGTGCAAGAGACCCAGTACTTC. The chain carries TRBV10-1 and TRBJ2-5; no firm D call. Germline V gene data show CDR1 as WNHNN and CDR2 as SYGVQD (reference sequence). The CDR3 loop spans 13 amino acids. The V and J ends lost 5 bases and 2 bases respectively, with 9 bases between them.

Comments on this clone: This specimen includes other DNA sequences encoding the same CDR3. The chain is built from TRBV5-1 and TRBJ2-1; D is perhaps TRBD2 (5 bases). CDR1 and CDR2 from the germline V gene are SGHRS and YFSETQ. The V and J ends lost 0 bases and 6 bases respectively, with 13 bases between them. The CDR3 extends over 15 amino acids. The DNA for the CDR3 is TGCGCCAGCAGCTTGGGGTCCCCTGGAGGCAATGAGCAGTTCTTC. It yields the protein CASSLGSPGGNEQFF.

The V gene is TRBV15, the J gene TRBJ1-1; D perhaps matches TRBD1 (6 bases). CDR3 size: 14 residues. The ends were cut back, 6 bases at V and 0 bases at J, with 11 bases in the middle. Per the germline V gene, CDR1 is LNHNV and CDR2 is YYDKDF (reference sequence). CDR3 sequence: CATRFGTLNTEAFF. The CDR3, as DNA: TGTGCCACCAGATTCGGGACACTGAACACTGAAGCTTTCTTT.

V is TRBV5-4 and J is TRBJ2-7, with 13 nucleotides matching TRBD2. CDR3 size: 16 residues. Germline CDR1 is SGHNT and CDR2 is YYREEE (reference sequence). After removal of 4 bases from V and 0 bases from J, the junction contained 4 bases not matched to a gene. The CDR3 sequence: CASSIGLAGASYEQYF. CDR3 DNA: TGTGCCAGCAGCATAGGACTAGCGGGGGCCTCCTACGAGCAGTACTTC. The variable domain in full, completed from reference TRBV5-4 and TRBJ2-7, reads ETGVTQSPTHLIKTRGQQVTLRCSSQSGHNTVSWYQQALGQGPQFIFQYYREEENGRGNFPPRFSGLQFPNYSSELNVNALELDDSALYLCASSIGLAGASYEQYFGPGTRLTVT.

A remark on this clone: The sample has other DNA sequences that encode this CDR3 too. The chain is built from TRBV18 and TRBJ2-5, with a weak D call TRBD2 (6 bases). Germline V gives CDR1 KGHSH, CDR2 LQKENI. This CDR3 spans 14 amino acids. V was pared by 3 bases and J by 5 bases, with 13 bases between. The CDR3 loop is CASSPPGLGETQYF. DNA of the CDR3: TGTGCCAGCTCACCTCCGGGACTTGGCGAGACCCAGTACTTC.

The chain recombines TRBV2 with TRBJ2-1; TRBD2 aligns across 7 bases. Germline-derived CDR1 and CDR2 are SNHLY and FYNNEI. This CDR3 has 16 residues. V was pared by 1 base and J by 0 bases, with 3 bases of the junction left unmatched. CDR3 amino acids: CASSEDGGSSYNEQFF. DNA of the CDR3: TGTGCCAGCAGTGAAGATGGCGGGAGCTCCTACAATGAGCAGTTCTTC.

This chain uses TRBV5-1 with TRBJ2-3; D remains ambiguous. The germline V gene encodes CDR1 SGHRS and CDR2 YFSETQ. Deletions cut 4 bases from V and 0 bases from J, with 12 bases between. The CDR3 loop spans 15 amino acids. DNA of the CDR3: TGCGCCAGCAGCCAAGACATTACAAGCACAGATACGCAGTATTTT. Protein product: CASSQDITSTDTQYF.

The CDR3 loop is CASSSERPSGNNEQFF. In DNA, the CDR3 is TGTGCCAGCAGCTCCGAGCGGCCCTCCGGAAACAATGAGCAGTTCTTC. J is TRBJ2-1 and V is TRBV7-8, with D possibly being TRBD2 (5 bases). The CDR3 runs 16 residues. Germline lookup yields CDR1 SGHVS and CDR2 FQNEAQ. Trimming left V 4 bases short and J 5 bases short, with 18 bases between.

The chain combines TRBV18 with TRBJ1-4, with 9 bases fitting TRBD1. Looked up from germline, CDR1 is KGHSH and CDR2 is LQKENI. This CDR3 has 16 residues. The J segment lost 7 bases and the V segment lost 0 bases, leaving 6 bases of the junction unmatched. In nucleotides, the CDR3 is TGTGCCAGCTCACCACCCCGGGACAGGGCAACTGAAAAACTGTTTTTT. Translated, it gives CASSPPRDRATEKLFF.

The gene calls are TRBV6-1 and TRBJ1-3, with 7 bases fitting TRBD1. Germline V gene lookup returns CDR1 MNHNS and CDR2 SASEGT. J lost 0 bases, V lost 6 bases, and 5 bases had no gene match. The CDR3 has 15 amino acids. The CDR3 reads CASSPGTVSGNTIYF. The DNA of the CDR3 is TGTGCCAGCAGCCCCGGGACAGTCTCTGGAAACACCATATATTTT.

Of note for this clone: Other DNA sequences in the sample encode the same CDR3. The chain joins TRBV5-1 to TRBJ1-1; 11 bases align to TRBD1. The CDR3 is made up of 13 amino acids. CDR1 is SGHRS and CDR2 is YFSETQ in the germline V gene. Unmatched junction bases numbered 2, after V lost 4 bases and J lost 6 bases. CDR3 residues: CASSVDRGPEAFF. The CDR3 coding sequence is TGCGCCAGCAGCGTGGACAGGGGGCCTGAAGCTTTCTTT.

The rearrangement uses TRBV5-1 and TRBJ2-1; no reliable D call. The CDR3 is 14 residues long. Germline V lookup: CDR1 SGHRS, CDR2 YFSETQ. The V and J ends lost 3 bases and 8 bases respectively, with 15 bases between them. In DNA form, the CDR3 reads TGCGCCAGCAGCTCGGACCCCATCGGCTATGAGCAGTTCTTC. This gives the protein CASSSDPIGYEQFF.

The chain is built from TRBV5-4 and TRBJ2-7, with 7 bases fitting TRBD1. The V gene end was trimmed by 5 bases and the J gene end by 0 bases; junction bases not matched to a gene: 8. CDR1 and CDR2 from the germline V gene are SGHNT and YYREEE (reference sequence). The CDR3 is 15 residues long. The CDR3 sequence: CASSRQGKLSYEQYF. DNA for the CDR3: TGTGCCAGCAGTAGACAGGGAAAACTCTCCTACGAGCAGTACTTC. The variable domain in full, with the rest retrieved from reference TRBV5-4 and TRBJ2-7, is ETGVTQSPTHLIKTRGQQVTLRCSSQSGHNTVSWYQQALGQGPQFIFQYYREEENGRGNFPPRFSGLQFPNYSSELNVNALELDDSALYLCASSRQGKLSYEQYFGPGTRLTVT.

V usage is TRBV7-2 and J usage is TRBJ2-2; 9 bases align to TRBD1. The CDR3 totals 14 residues. V trimming: 3 bases; J trimming: 6 bases; junction bases outside the gene matches: 2. CDR1 and CDR2 from the germline V gene are SGHTA and FQGNSA. The CDR3 region has the DNA TGTGCCAGCAGCTTCCGGGACAGGGCCGGGGAGCTGTTTTTT. This sequence encodes CASSFRDRAGELFF. Variable domain in full (rest from reference TRBV7-2 and TRBJ2-2): GAGVSQSPSNKVTEKGKDVELRCDPISGHTALYWYRQSLGQGLEFLIYFQGNSAPDKSGLPSDRFSAERTGGSVSTLTIQRTQQEDSAVYLCASSFRDRAGELFFGEGSRLTVL.

The gene calls are TRBV2 and TRBJ2-2; D ambiguous. Germline CDR1 reads SNHLY; CDR2 reads FYNNEI. V was cut by 5 bases and J by 2 bases, with 12 bases left in between. The CDR3 length is 15 residues. The CDR3 spells CASSPHPPNTGELFF. DNA of the CDR3: TGTGCCAGCAGTCCCCATCCCCCTAACACCGGGGAGCTGTTTTTT.

V gene TRBV18 combines with J gene TRBJ2-6; D is tentatively TRBD1 or TRBD2 (5 bases each). The V end lost 11 bases, the J end lost 2 bases, and 13 bases lay between the germline ends. Germline V CDR1 and CDR2: KGHSH, LQKENI. The CDR3 spans 14 residues. In nucleotides, the CDR3 is TGTGCCGGATCGCGAGGGGCTGGGGCCAACGTCCTGACTTTC. Protein product: CAGSRGAGANVLTF. Supplemented by reference TRBV18 and TRBJ2-6, the full variable domain reads NAGVMQNPRHLVRRRGQEARLRCSPMKGHSHVYWYRQLPEEGLKFMVYLQKENIIDESGMPKERFSAEFPKEGPSILRIQQVVRGDSAAYFCAGSRGAGANVLTFGAGSRLTVL.

V and J are TRBV5-4 and TRBJ1-4; 7 nucleotides agree with TRBD1. Germline-derived CDR1 and CDR2 are SGHNT and YYREEE (reference sequence). V was clipped by 5 bases and J by 4 bases; unmatched bases: 5. The CDR3 contains 14 residues. The CDR3 DNA sequence: TGTGCCAGCAGACGACAGGGCGATAATGAAAAACTGTTTTTT. Amino acids: CASRRQGDNEKLFF. The full variable domain, rest sourced from reference TRBV5-4 and TRBJ1-4, is ETGVTQSPTHLIKTRGQQVTLRCSSQSGHNTVSWYQQALGQGPQFIFQYYREEENGRGNFPPRFSGLQFPNYSSELNVNALELDDSALYLCASRRQGDNEKLFFGSGTQLSVL.

The J gene is TRBJ1-5, the V gene TRBV6-6; no firm D call. Per germline, CDR1 MNHNY and CDR2 SVGAGI (reference sequence). V was shortened by 6 bases and J by 6 bases, with 15 bases between the two germline ends. CDR3 length: 14 amino acids. CDR3 amino acids: CASSYAGPLQPQHF. The DNA for the CDR3 is TGTGCCAGCAGCTATGCCGGGCCCCTTCAGCCCCAGCATTTT.

This clone was seen once. The chain employs TRBV10-3 and TRBJ2-2; 11 bases map to TRBD2. The germline V gene encodes CDR1 ENHRY and CDR2 SYGVKD. The CDR3 is 14 residues long. Losses at the gene ends were 11 bases for V and 6 bases for J; bases not matched to a gene: 8. The DNA for the CDR3 is TGTGCCGCGACGACTAGCGGGGCCCCCGGGGAGCTGTTTTTT. It specifies CAATTSGAPGELFF.

J is TRBJ1-2 and V is TRBV30; the D gene is possibly TRBD1 (6 bases). CDR3 length equals 14 residues. Germline-derived CDR1 and CDR2 are GTSNPN and SVGIG (reference sequence). V was cut by 3 bases and J by 4 bases, with 15 bases left in between. The CDR3 here is CAWRHNTGSYGYTF. CDR3 nucleotides: TGTGCCTGGAGACACAACACAGGGAGCTATGGCTACACCTTC.

J is TRBJ2-3 and V is TRBV13, with D unresolved. CDR3 length: 17 residues. V dropped 0 bases and J dropped 2 bases, with 15 bases sitting between them. Germline CDR1 reads PRHDT; CDR2 reads FYEKMQ (reference sequence). CDR3 loop: CASSLGPRRDFTDTQYF. The DNA for the CDR3 is TGTGCCAGCAGCTTAGGCCCTAGAAGAGATTTCACAGATACGCAGTATTTT.

This clone was observed a single time. This sample also contains other DNA sequences that code for the same CDR3. The rearrangement joins TRBV2 to TRBJ1-1; TRBD1 agrees at 7 bases. Looked up from germline, CDR1 is SNHLY and CDR2 is FYNNEI. V lost 6 bases to trimming and J lost 1 base; unmatched junction nucleotides: 2. CDR3 size: 13 residues. The CDR3 loop is CASRGQSNTEAFF. The CDR3 nucleotides read TGTGCCAGCAGGGGACAGTCGAACACTGAAGCTTTCTTT. Using reference TRBV2 and TRBJ1-1 for the parts outside the CDR3, the full variable domain is EPEVTQTPSHQVTQMGQEVILRCVPISNHLYFYWYRQILGQKVEFLVSFYNNEISEKSEIFDDQFSVERPDGSNFTLKIRSTKLEDSAMYFCASRGQSNTEAFFGQGTRLTVV.

The chain combines TRBV19 with TRBJ1-5; D may be TRBD1 (6 bases). This CDR3 region has 16 residues. Germline V gene sequence: CDR1 LNHDA, CDR2 SQIVND (reference sequence). V lost 3 bases and J lost 1, with 13 bases in between. In DNA, the CDR3 is TGTGCCAGTAGTATTCTGGACAGCACGAGCAATCAGCCCCAGCATTTT. Translating gives CASSILDSTSNQPQHF.

Concerning this clone itself: The same CDR3 also results from other DNA sequences found in this sample. The rearrangement uses TRBV6-5 and TRBJ1-1, with TRBD1 identical over 7 bases. The trim removed 0 bases at V and 7 bases at J, leaving 8 bases unmatched. The germline V gene has CDR1 MNHEY and CDR2 SVGAGI. The CDR3 has 15 amino acids. CDR3 in amino acids: CASSYSARGGSEAFF. The CDR3 coding sequence is TGTGCCAGCAGTTACTCGGCCAGGGGGGGGAGTGAAGCTTTCTTT.

V usage is TRBV11-2 and J usage is TRBJ2-7; D is possibly TRBD2 (5 bases). Trimming shortened V by 6 bases and J by 3 bases, and 12 bases separated the two germline ends. This CDR3 is built from 13 residues. CDR1 SGHAT and CDR2 FQNNGV come from the germline V gene. The CDR3 is CASRLDYFYEQYF. The CDR3 coding sequence is TGTGCCAGCAGACTCGACTACTTCTACGAGCAGTACTTC.